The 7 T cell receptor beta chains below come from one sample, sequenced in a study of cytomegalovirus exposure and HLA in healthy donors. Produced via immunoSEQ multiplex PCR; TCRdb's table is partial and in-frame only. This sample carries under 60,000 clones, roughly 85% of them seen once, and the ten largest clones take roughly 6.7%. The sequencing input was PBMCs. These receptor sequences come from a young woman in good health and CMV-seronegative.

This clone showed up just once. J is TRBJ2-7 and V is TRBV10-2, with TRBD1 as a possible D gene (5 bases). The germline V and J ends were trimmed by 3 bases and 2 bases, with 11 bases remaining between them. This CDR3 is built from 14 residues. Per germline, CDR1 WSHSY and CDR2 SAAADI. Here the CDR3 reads CASSDMQGTYEQYF. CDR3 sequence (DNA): TGCGCCAGCAGTGACATGCAGGGCACCTACGAGCAGTACTTC.

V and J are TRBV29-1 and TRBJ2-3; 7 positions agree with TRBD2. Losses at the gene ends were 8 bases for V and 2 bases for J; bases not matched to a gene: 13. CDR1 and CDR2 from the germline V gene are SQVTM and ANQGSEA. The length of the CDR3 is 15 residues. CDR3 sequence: CSFLRRAGSTDTQYF. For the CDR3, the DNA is TGCAGCTTTCTTAGGCGAGCGGGGTCCACAGATACGCAGTATTTT.

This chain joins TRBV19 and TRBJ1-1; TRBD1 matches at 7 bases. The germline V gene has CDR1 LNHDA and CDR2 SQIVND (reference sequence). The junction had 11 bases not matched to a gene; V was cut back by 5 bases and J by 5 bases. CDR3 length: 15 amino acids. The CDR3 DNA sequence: TGTGCCAGTAGTGCGCACAGGGGCTCCTCAACTGAAGCTTTCTTT. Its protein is CASSAHRGSSTEAFF.

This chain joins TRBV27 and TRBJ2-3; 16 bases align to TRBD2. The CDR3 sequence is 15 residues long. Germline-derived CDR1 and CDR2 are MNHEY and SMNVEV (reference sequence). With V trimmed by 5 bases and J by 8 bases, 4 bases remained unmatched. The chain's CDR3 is CASSPGTSGRGTQYF. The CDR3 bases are TGTGCCAGCAGTCCCGGGACTAGCGGGAGGGGTACGCAGTATTTT.

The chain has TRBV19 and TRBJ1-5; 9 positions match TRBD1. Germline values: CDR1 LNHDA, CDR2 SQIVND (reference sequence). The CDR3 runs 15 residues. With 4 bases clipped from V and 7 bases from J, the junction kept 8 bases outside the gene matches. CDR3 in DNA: TGTGCCAGTAGTACCCCCGGGACAGGGCTCCAGCCCCAGCATTTT. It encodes CASSTPGTGLQPQHF.

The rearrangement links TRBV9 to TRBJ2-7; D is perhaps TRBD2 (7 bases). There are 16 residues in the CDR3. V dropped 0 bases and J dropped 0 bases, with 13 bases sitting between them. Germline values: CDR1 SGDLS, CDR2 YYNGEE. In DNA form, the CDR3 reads TGTGCCAGCAGCGTAGCTGGTCGGGGGGCCTCCTACGAGCAGTACTTC. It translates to CASSVAGRGASYEQYF.

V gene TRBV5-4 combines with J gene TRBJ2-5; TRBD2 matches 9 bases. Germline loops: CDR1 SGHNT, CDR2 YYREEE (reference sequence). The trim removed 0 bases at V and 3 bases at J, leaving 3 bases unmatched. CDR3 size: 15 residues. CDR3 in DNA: TGTGCCAGCAGCTTGGCTGGACTAGCGAAAGAGACCCAGTACTTC. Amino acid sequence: CASSLAGLAKETQYF.